What follows are 7 T cell receptor beta chains derived from one specimen sequenced in a study of monozygotic twins with inflammatory bowel disease. TCRdb re-called the 5' RACE reads and shows each CDR3 protein once, DNA omitted. The sample's table shows approximately 210,000 distinct CDR3 sequences. The sample taken for sequencing was blood. The receptor source for this set is a human donor with ulcerative colitis or Crohn's disease, or a healthy co-twin of an affected twin (not recorded which).

This chain uses TRBV20-1 with TRBJ2-1; without DNA, the TCRdb call of TRBD2 cannot be checked. CDR3 length equals 14 residues. Germline-derived CDR1 and CDR2 are DFQATT and SNEGSKA (reference sequence). CDR3: CSAAPGLAAWEQFF.

The chain links TRBV6-1 to TRBJ1-5. Germline V gene sequence: CDR1 MNHNS, CDR2 SASEGT. The CDR3 loop spans 12 amino acids. CDR3 amino acids: CATKYSNQPQHF.

V and J are TRBV20-1 and TRBJ2-1; TCRdb names TRBD2, which stays unverified in the absence of DNA. Germline loops: CDR1 DFQATT, CDR2 SNEGSKA (reference sequence). CDR3 length: 18 amino acids. CDR3 sequence reads: CSGGGQTSGTGKGNEQFF.

The chain combines TRBV28 with TRBJ2-7; the D call from TCRdb, TRBD1, cannot be confirmed without DNA. The CDR3 sequence is 15 residues long. Per germline, CDR1 MDHEN and CDR2 SYDVKM. The CDR3 reads CASSLSGQGTYEQYF.

The chain is built from TRBV9 and TRBJ1-6; with no DNA, the TCRdb D assignment of TRBD1 cannot be verified. Germline V gene sequence: CDR1 SGDLS, CDR2 YYNGEE. The CDR3 contains 17 residues. CDR3 sequence reads: CASSVEGGHLSGESLHF.

The chain carries TRBV4-1 and TRBJ2-7; TCRdb returns TRBD2, unconfirmable since there is no DNA. From germline, CDR1 is MGHRA and CDR2 YSYEKL. The CDR3 length is 15 residues. The CDR3 is CASSVGLAGLYEQYF.

The V and J genes are TRBV9 and TRBJ2-3; TCRdb's D gene call, TRBD1, goes unchecked for lack of DNA. The CDR3 contains 15 residues. Per germline, CDR1 SGDLS and CDR2 YYNGEE. CDR3 sequence reads: CASSRGQGARDTQYF.